This TCR beta chain was sequenced in a study of neoadjuvant nivolumab and ipilimumab in lung cancer. The V end lost 3 bases, the J end lost 6 bases, and 18 bases lay between the germline ends. CDR1 and CDR2 (germline): SGHRS, YFSETQ. The CDR3 has 16 amino acids. Using immunoSEQ multiplex PCR, the repertoire was profiled, and TCRdb retains in-frame clones only, with some absent. The sample records roughly 34,000 clones, roughly 90% being singletons. The chain links TRBV5-1 to TRBJ1-4; a possible D gene is TRBD1 (5 bases). The material sequenced was peripheral blood, taken after neoadjuvant nivolumab, alone or with ipilimumab, at or shortly before surgery. The sequence was obtained from an adult with non-small cell lung cancer. CDR3 DNA: TGCGCCAGCAGCTCGAAACTACAGGACGGTGATGAAAAACTGTTTTTT. The encoded protein is CASSSKLQDGDEKLFF. Looking up the rest from reference TRBV5-1 and TRBJ1-4 gives the full variable domain: KAGVTQTPRYLIKTRGQQVTLSCSPISGHRSVSWYQQTPGQGLQFLFEYFSETQRNKGNFPGRFSGRQFSNSRSEMNVSTLELGDSALYLCASSSKLQDGDEKLFFGSGTQLSVL.